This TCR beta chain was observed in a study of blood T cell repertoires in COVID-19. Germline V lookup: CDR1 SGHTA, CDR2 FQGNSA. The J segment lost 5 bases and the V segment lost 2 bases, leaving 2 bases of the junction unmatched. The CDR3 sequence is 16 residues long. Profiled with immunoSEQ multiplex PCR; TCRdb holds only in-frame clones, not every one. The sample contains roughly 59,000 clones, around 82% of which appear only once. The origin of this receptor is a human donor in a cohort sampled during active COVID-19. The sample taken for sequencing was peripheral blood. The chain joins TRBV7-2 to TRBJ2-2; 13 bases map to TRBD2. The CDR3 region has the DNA TGTGCCAGCAGCTTAATGGGACTAGCGGGGACCGGGGAGCTGTTTTTT. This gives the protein CASSLMGLAGTGELFF.